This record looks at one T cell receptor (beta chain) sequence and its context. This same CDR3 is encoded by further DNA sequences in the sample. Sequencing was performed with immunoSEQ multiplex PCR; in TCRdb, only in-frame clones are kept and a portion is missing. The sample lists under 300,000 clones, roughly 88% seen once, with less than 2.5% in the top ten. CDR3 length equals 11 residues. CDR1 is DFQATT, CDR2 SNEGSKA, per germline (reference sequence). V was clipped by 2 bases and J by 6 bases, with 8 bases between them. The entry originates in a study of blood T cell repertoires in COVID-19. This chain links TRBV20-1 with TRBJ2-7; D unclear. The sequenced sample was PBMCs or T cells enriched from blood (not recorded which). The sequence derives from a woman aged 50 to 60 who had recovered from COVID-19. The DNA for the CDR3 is TGCAGTGCTAGATCCGGGTCCGAGCAGTACTTC. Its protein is CSARSGSEQYF.